This note documents a single T cell receptor (beta chain) sequence. Its antigen is still unknown. These data are taken from a study of identical twins. MiXCR, run by TCRdb on the 5' RACE reads, gives a single entry per CDR3 protein. Among hundreds of thousands of distinct CDR3 sequences listed, approximately 24% were seen once. Trimming left V 4 bases short and J 0 bases short, with 16 bases between. This CDR3 is built from 17 residues. Germline loops: CDR1 SGHDN, CDR2 FVKESK. Findings and limits, study-wide: Conclusions leaned on cross-sectional statistical analysis and did not track the same donors over time.

Another study also made use of these data, one on T cells expressing NK-cell markers.

The sequenced sample consisted of CD4+ T cells sorted from blood. The TCR sequence derives from a woman aged 18-35 years in good health. The rearrangement joins TRBV14 to TRBJ2-4; TRBD2 is a possible D gene (6 bases). The CDR3 DNA is TGTGCCAGCAGCCCCTTCGCGGGGAGGTCAGCCAAAAACATTCAGTACTTC. Protein: CASSPFAGRSAKNIQYF. Full variable domain (rest looked up from reference TRBV14 and TRBJ2-4): EAGVTQFPSHSVIEKGQTVTLRCDPISGHDNLYWYRRVMGKEIKFLLHFVKESKQDESGMPNNRFLAERTGGTYSTLKVQPAELEDSGVYFCASSPFAGRSAKNIQYFGAGTRLSVL.